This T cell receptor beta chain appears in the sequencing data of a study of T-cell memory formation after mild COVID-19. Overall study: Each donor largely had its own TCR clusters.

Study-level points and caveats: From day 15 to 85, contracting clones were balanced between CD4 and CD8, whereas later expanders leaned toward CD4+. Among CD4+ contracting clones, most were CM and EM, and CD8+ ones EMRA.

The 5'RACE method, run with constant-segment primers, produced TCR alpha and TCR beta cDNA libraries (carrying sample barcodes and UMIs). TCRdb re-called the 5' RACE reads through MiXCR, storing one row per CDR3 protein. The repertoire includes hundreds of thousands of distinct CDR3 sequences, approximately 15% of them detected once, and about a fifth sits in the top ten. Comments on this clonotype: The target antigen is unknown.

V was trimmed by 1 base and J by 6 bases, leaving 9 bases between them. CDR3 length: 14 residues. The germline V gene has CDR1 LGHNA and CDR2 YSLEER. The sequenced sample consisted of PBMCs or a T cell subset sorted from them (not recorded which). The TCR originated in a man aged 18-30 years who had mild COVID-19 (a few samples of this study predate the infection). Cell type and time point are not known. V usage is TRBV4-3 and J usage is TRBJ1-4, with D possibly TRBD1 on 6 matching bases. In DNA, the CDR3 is TGCGCCAGCAGCCAAGGGCAGGGGTATGAAAAACTGTTTTTT. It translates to CASSQGQGYEKLFF.